This T cell receptor (beta chain) was documented in a study of T cell responses to AZD1222 COVID-19 vaccine. About this clone itself: Its antigen remains unknown.

Study findings and constraints: Females made up more of the donors, who were largely white British, and clonal diversity may have come out too low. Across spike, vaccine-associated CD4 TCRs were found, dominant at 160-218 and 743-854. Spike-specific TCRs gained breadth and depth after people received two AZD1222 doses. The repertoires were collected only after the peak T cell response.

The CDR3 has 11 residues. Losses at the gene ends were 5 bases for V and 11 bases for J; bases not matched to a gene: 3. Germline CDR1 and CDR2: MNHNS and SASEGT. TCRdb keeps only in-frame clones here, not all; method: immunoSEQ multiplex PCR. The sample gives more than 140,000 clones, approximately 89% of which show up once; around 2.2% is in the top ten. The V gene is TRBV6-1, the J gene TRBJ1-5; 7 bases match TRBD1. The TCR was taken from an adult in good health. The sample here was peripheral blood, taken on day 0 of AZD1222 vaccination. Written as DNA, the CDR3 is TGTGCCAGCAGTCCAGGGGGTGCCCAGCATTTT. Its translation: CASSPGGAQHF.